The 16 T cell receptor beta chains listed next were all sequenced from one sample in a study of response to subunit inactivated influenza vaccine. TCRdb called the RT-PCR reads again in MiXCR, with one record for every CDR3 protein. Of 600,000 to 850,000 distinct CDR3 sequences in the sample, 13% to 15% were seen once. The material was PBMCs from blood, obtained around 14 days before vaccination. The receptor source for this set is a man between 50 and 59 years old who received an inactivated influenza vaccine.

This chain links TRBV12-3 or TRBV12-4 with TRBJ2-3, with 9 bases that match TRBD2. J gave up 5 bases and V 6 bases, and 6 bases lay outside the gene matches. The CDR3 spans 14 residues. The CDR3 DNA is TGTGCCAGCAGGCTAGCGGGGATGGGAGATACGCAGTATTTT. It yields the protein CASRLAGMGDTQYF.

In regard to this clonotype: At one of its ends the junction is not consistent with the germline gene, which may arise from a read error. The V call is TRBV7-9, the J call TRBJ1-4; 7 positions agree with TRBD1. Per the germline V gene, CDR1 is SEHNR and CDR2 is FQNEAQ (reference sequence). This CDR3 has 15 amino acids. CDR3 protein: CASSAGQKFNGKLFF. In DNA, the CDR3 is TGTGCCAGCAGCGCGGGACAGAAGTTTAATGGAAAACTGTTTTTT.

In its sample, this clonotype was seen a few times. The rearrangement links TRBV12-3 or TRBV12-4 to TRBJ1-5; D might be TRBD1 (5 bases). This CDR3 is built from 14 residues. V was shortened by 3 bases and J by 7 bases, with 13 bases between the two germline ends. The CDR3 bases are TGTGCCAGCAGTTTGAGGGGTACGGACCAGCCCCAGCATTTT. It is translated as CASSLRGTDQPQHF.

The V and J genes are TRBV20-1 and TRBJ2-1; no definite D call. Looked up from germline, CDR1 is DFQATT and CDR2 is SNEGSKA (reference sequence). V lost 0 bases and J lost 8, with 14 bases in between. This CDR3 spans 14 amino acids. The CDR3 sequence: CSARDGLSWDEQFF. The CDR3 DNA sequence: TGCAGTGCTAGAGATGGGCTCTCCTGGGATGAGCAGTTCTTC.

The chain is built from TRBV7-2 and TRBJ1-4, with D possibly TRBD1 on 5 matching bases. The CDR3 is 14 residues long. Germline CDR1 SGHTA, CDR2 FQGNSA. V was cut by 5 bases and J by 6 bases, with 13 bases left in between. The CDR3 sequence: CASSHPGPYEKLFF. Written as DNA, the CDR3 is TGTGCCAGCAGCCACCCGGGGCCCTATGAAAAACTGTTTTTT.

This clonotype has just a few counts. V usage is TRBV7-8 and J usage is TRBJ2-5; 12 nucleotides agree with TRBD2. J lost 6 bases, V lost 4 bases, and 12 bases had no gene match. The CDR3 has 17 residues. The germline V gene has CDR1 SGHVS and CDR2 FQNEAQ. The CDR3: CASSSRLTSGSGKTQYF. In DNA, the CDR3 is TGTGCCAGCAGCTCCCGCTTGACTAGCGGGAGCGGGAAGACCCAGTACTTC.

This clonotype was seen just once. This chain links TRBV3-1 with TRBJ2-1; TRBD1 matches at 8 bases. This CDR3 is built from 17 residues. The V segment lost 0 bases and the J segment 4 bases; nucleotides outside the gene matches: 8. The germline CDR1 and CDR2 sequences are LGHDT and YNNKEL (reference sequence). Here the CDR3 reads CASSQDLGRGLYNEQFF. The CDR3 DNA is TGTGCCAGCAGCCAAGATTTGGGCAGGGGGCTGTACAATGAGCAGTTCTTC.

This clonotype has ten or more counts. V and J are TRBV4-3 and TRBJ2-1; D unresolved. The CDR3 sequence is 16 residues long. V was trimmed by 0 bases and J by 0 bases, leaving 9 bases between them. CDR1 is LGHNA and CDR2 is YSLEER in the germline V gene. The CDR3, as DNA: TGCGCCAGCAGCCAAGACTCGGATCTCTCCTACAATGAGCAGTTCTTC. Protein sequence: CASSQDSDLSYNEQFF.

This clonotype appeared a single time. This sequence joins TRBV15 and TRBJ2-2; D uncertain. The CDR3 has 15 amino acids. V was shortened by 0 bases and J by 0 bases, with 5 bases between the two germline ends. Per the germline V gene, CDR1 is LNHNV and CDR2 is YYDKDF (reference sequence). This CDR3 reads CATSRDYSNTGELFF. The DNA for the CDR3 is TGTGCCACCAGCAGAGACTATTCGAACACCGGGGAGCTGTTTTTT. The variable domain in full, with the rest retrieved from reference TRBV15 and TRBJ2-2, is DAMVIQNPRYQVTQFGKPVTLSCSQTLNHNVMYWYQQKSSQAPKLLFHYYDKDFNNEADTPDNFQSRRPNTSFCFLDIRSPGLGDTAMYLCATSRDYSNTGELFFGEGSRLTVL.

V gene TRBV25-1 combines with J gene TRBJ2-7; D not certain. The length of the CDR3 is 13 residues. Germline V gene lookup returns CDR1 MGHDK and CDR2 SYGVNS. V lost 4 bases to trimming and J lost 6 bases, with 13 bases between them. The CDR3 reads CASSALVGGEQYF. The CDR3 bases are TGTGCCAGCAGTGCCCTGGTGGGTGGCGAGCAGTACTTC.

This clonotype was recorded at least ten times. One end of the junction does not line up with germline, which may come from a read error. J is TRBJ2-7 and V is TRBV20-1; 14 nucleotides agree with TRBD2. This CDR3 contains 14 residues. Germline V gene lookup returns CDR1 DFQATT and CDR2 SNEGSKA (reference sequence). The chain's CDR3 is CSARGTSGSSEQYF. DNA of the CDR3: TGCAGTGCGAGAGGGACTAGCGGGAGTTCCGAGCAGTACTTC.

This clonotype was found a few times. The genes are TRBV24-1 and TRBJ2-2; TRBD1 matches at 9 bases. Trimming took 4 bases from V and 4 from J; bases not matched to a gene: 6. CDR1 is KGHDR and CDR2 is SFDVKD in the germline V gene. The CDR3 contains 16 residues. The CDR3: CATSERTGASTGELFF. The DNA for the CDR3 is TGTGCCACCAGTGAACGGACAGGGGCGAGCACCGGGGAGCTGTTTTTT.

The chain uses TRBV4-1 and TRBJ1-3; unclear D gene. CDR3 length equals 13 residues. Deletions cut 0 bases from V and 7 bases from J, with 7 bases between. Germline V CDR1 and CDR2: MGHRA, YSYEKL. The CDR3 protein is CASSQDHGNTIYF. The CDR3 DNA is TGCGCCAGCAGCCAAGACCACGGCAACACCATATATTTT.

This clonotype appeared many times. This chain links TRBV10-3 with TRBJ2-7, with D unresolved. Germline CDR1 ENHRY, CDR2 SYGVKD. This CDR3 is built from 14 residues. With 4 bases removed from V and 0 bases from J, the gap between germline ends came to 10 bases. CDR3 in DNA: TGTGCCATCAGTGGATGGGGAAGCTCCTACGAGCAGTACTTC. It translates to CAISGWGSSYEQYF.

This clonotype was picked up a small number of times. V usage is TRBV5-1 and J usage is TRBJ2-2; D is possibly TRBD1 (5 bases). Trimming stripped 5 bases from V and 0 bases from J, with 8 bases between. The CDR3 spans 14 residues. Germline assignment: CDR1 SGHRS and CDR2 YFSETQ. The CDR3 region has the DNA TGCGCCAGCAGGAAGACAGCGAACACCGGGGAGCTGTTTTTT. Protein: CASRKTANTGELFF.

The chain is built from TRBV7-2 and TRBJ2-7; D is possibly TRBD1 (6 bases). CDR1 is SGHTA and CDR2 is FQGNSA in the germline V gene. The CDR3 length is 14 residues. V was cut by 5 bases and J by 2 bases, with 13 bases left in between. CDR3 sequence: CASSGDKGTYEQYF. CDR3 bases: TGTGCCAGCAGCGGGGACAAGGGAACCTACGAGCAGTACTTC.